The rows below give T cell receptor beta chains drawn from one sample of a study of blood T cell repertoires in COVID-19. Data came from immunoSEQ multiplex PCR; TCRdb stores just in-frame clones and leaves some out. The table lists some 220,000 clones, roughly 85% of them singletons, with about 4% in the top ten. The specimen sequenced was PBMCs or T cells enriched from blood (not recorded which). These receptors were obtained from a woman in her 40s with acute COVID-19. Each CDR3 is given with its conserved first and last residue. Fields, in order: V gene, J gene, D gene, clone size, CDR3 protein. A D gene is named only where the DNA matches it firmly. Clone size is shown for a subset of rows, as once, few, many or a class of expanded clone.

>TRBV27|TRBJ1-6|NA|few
CASSFHGQSQTSPLHF
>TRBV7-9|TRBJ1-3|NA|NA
CASSLSQGNTIYF
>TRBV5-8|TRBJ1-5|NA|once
CASSSGGRQPQHF
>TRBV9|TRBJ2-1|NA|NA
CASSVRSEGGRNEQFF
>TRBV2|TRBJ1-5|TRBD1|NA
CASSFRRPGQGLKQPQHF
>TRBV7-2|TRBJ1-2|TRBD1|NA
CASSFQGARGYTF
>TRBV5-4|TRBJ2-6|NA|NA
CASSSYAGANVLTF
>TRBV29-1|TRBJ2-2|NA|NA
CSVEDQDTGELFF
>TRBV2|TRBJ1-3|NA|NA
CASSEALRGGSGNTIYF
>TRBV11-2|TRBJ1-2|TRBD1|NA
CASSPNGGQGFGYTF
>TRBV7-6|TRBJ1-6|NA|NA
CASSPLDRWESSPLHF
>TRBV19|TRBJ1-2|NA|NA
CASSIQNYGYTF
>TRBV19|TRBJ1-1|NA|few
CASSILPGLEAFF
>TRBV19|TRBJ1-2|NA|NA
CASSPGSYGYTF
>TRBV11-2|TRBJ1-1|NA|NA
CASSLASDTNTEAFF
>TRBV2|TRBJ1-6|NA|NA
CASSEYVSSPLHF
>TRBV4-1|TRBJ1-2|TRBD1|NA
CASSQDLTGGVYGYTF
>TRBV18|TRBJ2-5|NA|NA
CASSRQGETQYF
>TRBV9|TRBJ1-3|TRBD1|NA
CASSVAPTGGFGNTIYF
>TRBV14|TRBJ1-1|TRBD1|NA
CASSQTDRARTEAFF
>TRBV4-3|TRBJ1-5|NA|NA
CASSQDRSGANQPQHF
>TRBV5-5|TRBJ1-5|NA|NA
CASSLEGNSNQPQHF
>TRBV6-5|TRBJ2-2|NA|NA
CASRTTGTGELFF
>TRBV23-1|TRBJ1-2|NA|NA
CASSLPGPQGPRVNGYTF
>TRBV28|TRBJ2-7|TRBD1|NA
CASSTTGEASYEQYF
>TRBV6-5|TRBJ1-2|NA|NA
CASSYDTWSNYGYTF
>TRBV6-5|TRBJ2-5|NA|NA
CASSYGPGGSQETQYF
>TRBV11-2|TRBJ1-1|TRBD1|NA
CASSLTGEAEAFF
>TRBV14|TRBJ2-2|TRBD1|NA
CASSRKTLWTGNTGELFF
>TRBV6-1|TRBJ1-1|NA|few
CASSPPAEGTEAFF
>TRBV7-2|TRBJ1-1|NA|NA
CASSLDRVNTEAFF
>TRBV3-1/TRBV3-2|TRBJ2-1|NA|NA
CASSQGGQKLYNEQFF
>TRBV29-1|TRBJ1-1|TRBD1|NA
CSVEKGQGGKAFF
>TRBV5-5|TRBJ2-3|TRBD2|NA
CASTPGLALLRGTQYF
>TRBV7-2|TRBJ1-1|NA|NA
CASSLRGLGNTEAFF
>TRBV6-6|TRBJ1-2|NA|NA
CASSYPAGGANYGYTF
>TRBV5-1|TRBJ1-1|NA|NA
CASSFLSGTEAFF
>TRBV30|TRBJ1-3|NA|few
CAWSVHRQSSGNTIYF
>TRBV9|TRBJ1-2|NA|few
CASSVAEVHGYTF
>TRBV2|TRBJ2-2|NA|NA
CASRVVRVNTGELFF
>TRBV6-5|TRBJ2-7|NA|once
CASSLQGQGYEQYF
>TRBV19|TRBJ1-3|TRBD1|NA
CASSHRGTGNTIYF
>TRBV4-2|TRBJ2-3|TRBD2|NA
CASSQDSGGAPDTQYF
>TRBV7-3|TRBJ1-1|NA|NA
CASSLRANTEAFF
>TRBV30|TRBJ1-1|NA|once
CAWKTWWNTEAFF
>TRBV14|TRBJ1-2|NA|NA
CASSAQVDYGYTF
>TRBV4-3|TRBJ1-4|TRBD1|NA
CASSEGVGQGALNEKLFF
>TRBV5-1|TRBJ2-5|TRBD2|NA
CASSRARLAGGQETQYF